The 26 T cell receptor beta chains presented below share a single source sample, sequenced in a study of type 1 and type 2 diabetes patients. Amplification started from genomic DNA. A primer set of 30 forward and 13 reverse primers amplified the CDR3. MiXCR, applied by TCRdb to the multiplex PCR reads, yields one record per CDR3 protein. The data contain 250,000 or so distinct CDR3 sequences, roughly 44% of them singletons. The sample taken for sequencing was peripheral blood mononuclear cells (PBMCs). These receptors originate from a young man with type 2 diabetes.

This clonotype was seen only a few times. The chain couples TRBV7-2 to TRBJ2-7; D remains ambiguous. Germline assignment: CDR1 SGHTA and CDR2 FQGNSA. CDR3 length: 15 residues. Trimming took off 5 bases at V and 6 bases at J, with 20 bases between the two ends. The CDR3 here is CASSLRPYQGLEQYF. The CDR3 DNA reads TGTGCCAGCAGCCTCCGGCCCTACCAAGGCCTCGAGCAGTACTTC.

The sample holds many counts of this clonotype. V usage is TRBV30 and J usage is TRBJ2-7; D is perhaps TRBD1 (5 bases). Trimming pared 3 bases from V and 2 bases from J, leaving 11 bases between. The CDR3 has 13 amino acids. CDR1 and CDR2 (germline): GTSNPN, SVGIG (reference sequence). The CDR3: CAWSELGPYEQYF. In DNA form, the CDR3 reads TGTGCCTGGAGCGAGCTGGGGCCCTACGAGCAGTACTTC.

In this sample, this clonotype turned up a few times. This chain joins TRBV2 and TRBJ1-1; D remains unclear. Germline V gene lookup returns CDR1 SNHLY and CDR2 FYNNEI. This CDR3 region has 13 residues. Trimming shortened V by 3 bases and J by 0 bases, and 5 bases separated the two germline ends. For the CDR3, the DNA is TGTGCCAGCAGTGATATGATGAACACTGAAGCTTTCTTT. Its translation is CASSDMMNTEAFF.

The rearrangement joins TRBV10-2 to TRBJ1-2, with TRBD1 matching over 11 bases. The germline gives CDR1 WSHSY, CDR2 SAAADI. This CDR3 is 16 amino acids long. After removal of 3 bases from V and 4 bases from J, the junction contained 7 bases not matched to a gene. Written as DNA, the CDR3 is TGCGCCAGCAGTGACGGACAGGGGGCGTCCGGCTATGGCTACACCTTC. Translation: CASSDGQGASGYGYTF.

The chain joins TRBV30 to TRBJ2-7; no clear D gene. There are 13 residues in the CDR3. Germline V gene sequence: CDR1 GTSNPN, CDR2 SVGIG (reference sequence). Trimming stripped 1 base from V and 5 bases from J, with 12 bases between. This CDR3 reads CAWSAQLRHEQYF. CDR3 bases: TGTGCCTGGAGTGCCCAGCTTCGTCACGAGCAGTACTTC.

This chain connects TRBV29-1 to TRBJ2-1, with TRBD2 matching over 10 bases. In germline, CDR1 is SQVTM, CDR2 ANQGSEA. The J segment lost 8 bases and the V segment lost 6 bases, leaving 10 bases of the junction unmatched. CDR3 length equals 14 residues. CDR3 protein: CSVGTSERIDEQFF. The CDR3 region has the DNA TGCAGCGTAGGGACTAGCGAGCGTATCGATGAGCAGTTCTTC.

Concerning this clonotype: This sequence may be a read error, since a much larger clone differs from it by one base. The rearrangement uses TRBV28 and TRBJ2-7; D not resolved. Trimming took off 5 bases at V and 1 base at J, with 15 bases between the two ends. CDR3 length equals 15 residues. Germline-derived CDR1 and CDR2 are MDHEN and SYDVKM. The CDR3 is CASSRRNKASYEQYF. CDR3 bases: TGTGCCAGCAGTCGGCGGAATAAAGCGTCCTACGAGCAGTACTTC.

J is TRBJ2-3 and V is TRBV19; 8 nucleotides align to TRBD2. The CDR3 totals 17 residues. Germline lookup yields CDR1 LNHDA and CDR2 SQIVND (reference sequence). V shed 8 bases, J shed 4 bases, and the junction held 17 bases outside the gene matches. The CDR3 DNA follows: TGTGCCAGTCGCCCCAACGGACGGGAGGGCCTCTCAGATACGCAGTATTTT. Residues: CASRPNGREGLSDTQYF.

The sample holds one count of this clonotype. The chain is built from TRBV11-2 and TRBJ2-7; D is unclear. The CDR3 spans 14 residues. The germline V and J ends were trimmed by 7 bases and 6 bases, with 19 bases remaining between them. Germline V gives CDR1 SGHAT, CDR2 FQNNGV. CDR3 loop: CASIPGNFEVEQYF. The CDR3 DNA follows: TGTGCCAGCATCCCCGGAAATTTTGAGGTCGAGCAGTACTTC.

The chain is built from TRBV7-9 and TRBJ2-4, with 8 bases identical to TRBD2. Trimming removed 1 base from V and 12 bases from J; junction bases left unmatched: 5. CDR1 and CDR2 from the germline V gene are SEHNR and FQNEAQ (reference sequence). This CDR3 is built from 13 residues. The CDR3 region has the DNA TGTGCCAGCAGCTTAGATCACGGGGGGGCTCAGTACTTC. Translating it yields CASSLDHGGAQYF.

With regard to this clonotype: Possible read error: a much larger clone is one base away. CDR3 in amino acids: CVTSDQPQHF. The CDR3 DNA reads as TGTGTCACCTCCGATCAGCCCCAGCATTTT. The V call is TRBV10-3, the J call TRBJ1-5; D gene uncertain. Germline lookup yields CDR1 ENHRY and CDR2 SYGVKD. The length of the CDR3 is 10 residues.

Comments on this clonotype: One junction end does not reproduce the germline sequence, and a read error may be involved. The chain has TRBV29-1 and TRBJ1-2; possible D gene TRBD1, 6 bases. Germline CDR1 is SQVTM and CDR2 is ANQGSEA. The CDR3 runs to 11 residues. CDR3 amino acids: CSVPGGYGYAF. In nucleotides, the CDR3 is TGCAGCGTCCCTGGGGGCTATGGCTACGCCTTC.

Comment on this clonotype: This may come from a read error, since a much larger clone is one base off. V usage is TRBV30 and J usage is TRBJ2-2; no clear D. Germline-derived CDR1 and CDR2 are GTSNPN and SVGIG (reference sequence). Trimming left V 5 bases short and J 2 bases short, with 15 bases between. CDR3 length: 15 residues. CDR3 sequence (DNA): TGTGCCTGGGGATTGCCAAGCGAAAACACCGGGGAGCTGTTTTTT. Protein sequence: CAWGLPSENTGELFF.

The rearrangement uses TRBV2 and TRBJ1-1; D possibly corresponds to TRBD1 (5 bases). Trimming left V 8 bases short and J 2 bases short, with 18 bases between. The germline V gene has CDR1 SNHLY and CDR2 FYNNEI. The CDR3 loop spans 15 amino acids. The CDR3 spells CASSPQQGGNTEAFF. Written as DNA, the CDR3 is TGTGCCAGCTCACCACAGCAGGGAGGCAACACTGAAGCTTTCTTT. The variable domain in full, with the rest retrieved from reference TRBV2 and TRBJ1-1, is EPEVTQTPSHQVTQMGQEVILRCVPISNHLYFYWYRQILGQKVEFLVSFYNNEISEKSEIFDDQFSVERPDGSNFTLKIRSTKLEDSAMYFCASSPQQGGNTEAFFGQGTRLTVV.

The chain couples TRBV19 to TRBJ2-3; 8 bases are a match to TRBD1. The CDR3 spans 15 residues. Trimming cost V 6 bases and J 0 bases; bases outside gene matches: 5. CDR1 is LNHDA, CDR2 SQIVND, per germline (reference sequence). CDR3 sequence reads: CASRNRGASTDTQYF. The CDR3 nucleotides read TGTGCCAGTAGGAACAGGGGGGCTAGCACAGATACGCAGTATTTT.

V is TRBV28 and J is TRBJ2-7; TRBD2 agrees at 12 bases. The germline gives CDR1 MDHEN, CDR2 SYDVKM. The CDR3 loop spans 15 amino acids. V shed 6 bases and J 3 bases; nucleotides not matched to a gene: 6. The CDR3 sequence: CASSTSGGPYYEQYF. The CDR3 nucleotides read TGTGCCAGCAGCACTAGCGGGGGGCCTTACTACGAGCAGTACTTC.

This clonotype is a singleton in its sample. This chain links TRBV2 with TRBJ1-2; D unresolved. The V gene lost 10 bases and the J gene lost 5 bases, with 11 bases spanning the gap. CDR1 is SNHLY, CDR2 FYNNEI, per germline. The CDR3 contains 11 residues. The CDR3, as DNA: TGTGCCACCCCGGGAGATTATGGCTACACCTTC. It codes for CATPGDYGYTF. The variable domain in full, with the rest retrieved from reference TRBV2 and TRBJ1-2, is EPEVTQTPSHQVTQMGQEVILRCVPISNHLYFYWYRQILGQKVEFLVSFYNNEISEKSEIFDDQFSVERPDGSNFTLKIRSTKLEDSAMYFCATPGDYGYTFGSGTRLTVV.

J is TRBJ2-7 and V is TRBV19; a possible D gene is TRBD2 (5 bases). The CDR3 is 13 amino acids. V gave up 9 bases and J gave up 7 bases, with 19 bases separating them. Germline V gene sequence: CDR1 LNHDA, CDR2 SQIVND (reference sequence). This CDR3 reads CASSYGSEREQYF. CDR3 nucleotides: TGTGCCAGCAGCTACGGGTCGGAGCGGGAGCAGTACTTC.

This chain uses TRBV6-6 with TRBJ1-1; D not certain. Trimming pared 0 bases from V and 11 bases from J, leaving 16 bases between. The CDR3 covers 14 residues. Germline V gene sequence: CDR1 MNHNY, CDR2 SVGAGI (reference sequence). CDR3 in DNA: TGTGCCAGCAGTTACTCGGTATTTAGCCTAACTGCTTTCTTT. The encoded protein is CASSYSVFSLTAFF.

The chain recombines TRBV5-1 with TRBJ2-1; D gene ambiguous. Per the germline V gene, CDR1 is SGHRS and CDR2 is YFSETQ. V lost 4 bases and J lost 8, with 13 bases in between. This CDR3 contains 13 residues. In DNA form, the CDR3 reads TGCGCCAGCAGCCCGGTCCTCGGCGATGAGCAGTTCTTC. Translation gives CASSPVLGDEQFF.

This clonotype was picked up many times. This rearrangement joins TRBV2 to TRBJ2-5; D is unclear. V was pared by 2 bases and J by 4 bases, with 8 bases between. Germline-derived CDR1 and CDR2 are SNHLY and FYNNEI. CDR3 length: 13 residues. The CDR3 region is CASSELSGETQYF. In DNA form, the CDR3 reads TGTGCCAGCAGTGAACTATCGGGAGAGACCCAGTACTTC. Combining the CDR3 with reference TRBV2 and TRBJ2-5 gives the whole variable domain EPEVTQTPSHQVTQMGQEVILRCVPISNHLYFYWYRQILGQKVEFLVSFYNNEISEKSEIFDDQFSVERPDGSNFTLKIRSTKLEDSAMYFCASSELSGETQYFGPGTRLLVL.

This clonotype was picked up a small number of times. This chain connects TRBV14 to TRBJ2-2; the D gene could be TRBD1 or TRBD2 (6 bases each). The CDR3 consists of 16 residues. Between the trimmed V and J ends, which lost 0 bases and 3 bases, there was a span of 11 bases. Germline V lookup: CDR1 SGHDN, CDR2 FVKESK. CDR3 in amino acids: CASSQEPGAYTGELFF. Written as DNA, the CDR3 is TGTGCCAGCAGCCAAGAACCGGGGGCCTACACCGGGGAGCTGTTTTTT.

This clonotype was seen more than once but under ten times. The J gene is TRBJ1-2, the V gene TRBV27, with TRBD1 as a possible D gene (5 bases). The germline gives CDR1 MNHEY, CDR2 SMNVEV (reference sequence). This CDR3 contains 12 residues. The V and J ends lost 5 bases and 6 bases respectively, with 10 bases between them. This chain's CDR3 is CASSNWGDGYTF. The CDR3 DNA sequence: TGTGCCAGCAGTAATTGGGGGGATGGCTACACCTTC.

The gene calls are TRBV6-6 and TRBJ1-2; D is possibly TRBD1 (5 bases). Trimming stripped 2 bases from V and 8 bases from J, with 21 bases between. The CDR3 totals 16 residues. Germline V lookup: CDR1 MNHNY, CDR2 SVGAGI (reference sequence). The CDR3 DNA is TGTGCCAGCAGTTACGGGGTGGGGGAGGATATAGGAGGCTACACCTTC. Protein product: CASSYGVGEDIGGYTF.

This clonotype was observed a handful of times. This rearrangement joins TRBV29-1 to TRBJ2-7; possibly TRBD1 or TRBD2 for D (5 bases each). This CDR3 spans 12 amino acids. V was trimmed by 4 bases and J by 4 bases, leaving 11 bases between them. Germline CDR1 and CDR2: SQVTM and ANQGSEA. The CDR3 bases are TGCAGCGTTGTGGGGGAATCGTACGAGCAGTACTTC. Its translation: CSVVGESYEQYF.

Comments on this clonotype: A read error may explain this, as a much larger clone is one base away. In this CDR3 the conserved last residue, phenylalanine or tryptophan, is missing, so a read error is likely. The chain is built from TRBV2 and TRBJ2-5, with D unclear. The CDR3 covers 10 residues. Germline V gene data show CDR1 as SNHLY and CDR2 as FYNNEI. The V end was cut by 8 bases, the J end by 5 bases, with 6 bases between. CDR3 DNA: TGTGCCAGCCATAGTGAGACCCAGTACTCC. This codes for CASHSETQYS.